The text below deals with one T cell receptor beta chain. Its antigen is as yet unknown. V shed 5 bases, J shed 2 bases, and the junction held 3 bases outside the gene matches. Germline CDR1 is SGHVS and CDR2 is FQNEAQ. This CDR3 is 15 amino acids long. The data are from a study of cytomegalovirus exposure and HLA in healthy donors. Study summary: When 398 donors were genotyped, about 81% of them were found to fall in the Caucasian-associated ancestry cluster.

The PCR made use of 60 Vbeta and 13 Jbeta primers. Sequencing was performed with immunoSEQ multiplex PCR; in TCRdb, only in-frame clones are kept and a portion is missing. The data contain 150,000 to 200,000 clones, around three quarters of them singletons. Whole-study findings and limits: Accurate HLA-A and HLA-B prediction from TCR beta sequences was reported for most subjects.

Sequencing used PBMCs. The genes are TRBV7-8 and TRBJ2-3, with 11 bases identical to TRBD2. The TCR comes from a woman in her forties in good health and CMV-seronegative. CDR3 protein: CASSRLAGPTDTQYF. In DNA, the CDR3 is TGTGCCAGCAGCCGACTAGCGGGGCCCACAGATACGCAGTATTTT.